This T cell receptor (beta chain) was profiled in a study of neurological immune-mediated disorders. There are many counts of this clonotype. TCRdb reprocessed the 5' RACE reads via MiXCR and lists one record per CDR3 protein. Among fewer than 60,000 distinct CDR3 sequences, around 13% were seen once, and the ten largest hold less than 5.5%. Per the germline V gene, CDR1 is SGHTA and CDR2 is FQGNSA. V gave up 4 bases and J gave up 0 bases, with 9 bases separating them. The CDR3 contains 14 residues. The time point: longitudinal time-point 2. The chain joins TRBV7-2 to TRBJ1-1; D is unclear. The TCR originated in a male donor with HTLV-1-associated myelopathy (HAM/TSP). The sequencing input was PBMCs. The CDR3 sequence is CASSWGVLNTEAFF. The DNA of the CDR3 is TGTGCCAGCAGCTGGGGAGTACTGAACACTGAAGCTTTCTTT.